Sequencing of this T cell receptor beta chain was carried out in a study of shared clonotypes between healthy human individuals. Across the study: Those who served as donors were two women and a few men between the ages of 18 and 49. The study's findings and limits: Memory subsets generally showed lower estimated richness than naive subsets.

The study separated CD4+ cells into CD45RA+ naive and CD45RA-negative memory subsets. Clones were read by immunoSEQ multiplex PCR, and TCRdb kept only the in-frame ones, dropping some. The data contain roughly 300,000 clones, around 67% of them singletons. There are 14 residues in the CDR3. Trimming cost V 4 bases and J 2 bases, with 13 bases left between them. CDR1 and CDR2 from the germline V gene are SGDLS and YYNGEE. This clone occurred a few times. Its antigen is not identified. Sequencing was done on a sample of memory CD4+ T cells sorted from blood. Regarding subset: CD45RA-negative fraction. The gene calls are TRBV9 and TRBJ2-7; TRBD1 is a possible D gene (6 bases). This sequence was found in a man younger than 45 in good health. The CDR3 nucleotides are TGTGCCAGCAGCTCAACACAGGGTCCCTACGAGCAGTACTTC. This gives the protein CASSSTQGPYEQYF.